The source of this T cell receptor beta chain is a study of T cells in Graves' hyperthyroidism and ophthalmopathy. Whole-study findings and limits: Within blood appeared most thyroid clonotypes that had expanded above 0.001.

J gave up 5 bases and V 5 bases, and 12 bases lay outside the gene matches. Per germline, CDR1 KGHSH and CDR2 LQKENI. The CDR3 spans 16 residues. RNA transcripts gave rise to amplified TCR beta CDR3 regions. The TCR CDR3 first-round RT-PCR relied on the HTBI primer set. TCRdb re-analysed the multiplex PCR reads in MiXCR, keeping a single row per CDR3 protein. The table shows about 410,000 distinct CDR3 sequences, with around 13% occurring only once. This clonotype appeared a few times. What it recognizes is unknown. Patients affected by ophthalmopathy presented a Clinical Activity Score of at least 3, a NOSPECS grade of at least 4, and disease duration below 3 months.

V is TRBV18 and J is TRBJ2-1, with 7 bases aligning to TRBD1. Sequencing was performed on blood. The TCR comes from a woman aged 25-40 years with Graves' ophthalmopathy. The CDR3 is CASSTTGVLFNNEQFF. The CDR3, as DNA: TGTGCCAGCTCAACAACAGGGGTCCTTTTCAACAATGAGCAGTTCTTC.